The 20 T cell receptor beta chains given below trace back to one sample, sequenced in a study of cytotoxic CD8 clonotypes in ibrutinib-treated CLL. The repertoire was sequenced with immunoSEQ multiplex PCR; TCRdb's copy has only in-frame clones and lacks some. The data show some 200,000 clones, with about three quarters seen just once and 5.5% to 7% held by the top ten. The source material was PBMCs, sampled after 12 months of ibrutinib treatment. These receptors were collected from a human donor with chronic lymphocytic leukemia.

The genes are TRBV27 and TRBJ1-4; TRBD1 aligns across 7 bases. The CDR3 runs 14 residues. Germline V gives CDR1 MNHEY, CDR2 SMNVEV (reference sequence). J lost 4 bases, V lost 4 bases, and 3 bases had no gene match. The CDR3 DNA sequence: TGTGCCAGCAGTTCCTCAGGGGGTAATGAAAAACTGTTTTTT. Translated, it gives CASSSSGGNEKLFF.

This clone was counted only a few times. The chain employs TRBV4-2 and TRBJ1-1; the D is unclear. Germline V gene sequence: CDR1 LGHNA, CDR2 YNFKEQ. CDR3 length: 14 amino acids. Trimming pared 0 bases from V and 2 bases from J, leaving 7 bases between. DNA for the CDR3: TGTGCCAGCAGCCAAGATCGGGCTAACACTGAAGCTTTCTTT. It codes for CASSQDRANTEAFF.

CDR3 sequence: CSVRGTGELLEKLFF. The CDR3 DNA sequence: TGCAGCGTCCGAGGGACAGGAGAATTACTAGAAAAACTGTTTTTT. The chain is built from TRBV29-1 and TRBJ1-4; TRBD1 agrees at 8 bases. The J segment lost 8 bases and the V segment lost 6 bases, leaving 14 bases of the junction unmatched. Germline V CDR1 and CDR2: SQVTM, ANQGSEA. CDR3 size: 15 residues.

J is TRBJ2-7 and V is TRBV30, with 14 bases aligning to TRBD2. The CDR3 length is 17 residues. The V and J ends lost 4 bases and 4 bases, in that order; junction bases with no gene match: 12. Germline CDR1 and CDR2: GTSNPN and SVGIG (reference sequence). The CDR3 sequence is CAWTFSGTSGRGYEQYF. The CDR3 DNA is TGTGCCTGGACCTTTTCCGGGACTAGCGGGAGAGGTTACGAGCAGTACTTC.

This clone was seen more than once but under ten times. The CDR3 spells CASSGQALYGYTF. The CDR3 bases are TGTGCCAGCAGTGGACAGGCCCTATATGGCTACACCTTC. The chain joins TRBV2 to TRBJ1-2; the D gene is possibly TRBD1 (6 bases). The V gene's germline CDR1 is SNHLY and CDR2 FYNNEI. The CDR3 sequence is 13 residues long. V was shortened by 4 bases and J by 5 bases, with 11 bases between the two germline ends.

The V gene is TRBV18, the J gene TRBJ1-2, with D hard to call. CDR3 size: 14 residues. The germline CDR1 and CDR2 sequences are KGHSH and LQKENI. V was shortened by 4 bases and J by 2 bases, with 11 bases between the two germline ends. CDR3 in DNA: TGTGCCAGCTCACGAGACCAAAGCAACTATGGCTACACCTTC. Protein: CASSRDQSNYGYTF.

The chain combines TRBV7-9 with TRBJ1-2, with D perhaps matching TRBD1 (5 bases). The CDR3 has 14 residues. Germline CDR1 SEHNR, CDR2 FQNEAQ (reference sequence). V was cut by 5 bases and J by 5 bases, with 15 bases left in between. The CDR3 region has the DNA TGTGCCAGCAGCCCGGGGACGGTGGGATATGGCTACACCTTC. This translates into CASSPGTVGYGYTF.

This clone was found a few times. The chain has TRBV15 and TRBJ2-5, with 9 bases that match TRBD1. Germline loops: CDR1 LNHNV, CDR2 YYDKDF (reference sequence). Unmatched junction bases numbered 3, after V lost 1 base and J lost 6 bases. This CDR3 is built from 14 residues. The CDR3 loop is CATSRAGQGQTQYF. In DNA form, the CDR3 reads TGTGCCACCAGCAGAGCGGGACAGGGTCAGACCCAGTACTTC.

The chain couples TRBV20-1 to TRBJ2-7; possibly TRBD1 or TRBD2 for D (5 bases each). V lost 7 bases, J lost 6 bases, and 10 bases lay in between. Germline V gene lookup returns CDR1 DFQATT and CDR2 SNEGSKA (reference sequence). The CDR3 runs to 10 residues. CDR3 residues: CSVGEREQYF. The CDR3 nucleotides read TGCAGTGTGGGGGAGCGCGAGCAGTACTTC.

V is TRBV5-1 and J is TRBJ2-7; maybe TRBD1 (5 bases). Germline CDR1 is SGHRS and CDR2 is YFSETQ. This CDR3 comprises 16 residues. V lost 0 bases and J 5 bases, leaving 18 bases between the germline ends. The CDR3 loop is CASSLAVGSQGNEQYF. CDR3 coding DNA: TGCGCCAGCAGCTTGGCCGTGGGCTCCCAGGGCAACGAGCAGTACTTC.

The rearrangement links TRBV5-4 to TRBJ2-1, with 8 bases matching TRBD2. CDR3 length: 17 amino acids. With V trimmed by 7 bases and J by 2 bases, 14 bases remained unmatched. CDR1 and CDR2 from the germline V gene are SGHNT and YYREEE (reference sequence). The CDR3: CASHGGGRQAAYNEQFF. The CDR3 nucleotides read TGTGCCAGCCACGGGGGGGGACGACAGGCAGCCTACAATGAGCAGTTCTTC.

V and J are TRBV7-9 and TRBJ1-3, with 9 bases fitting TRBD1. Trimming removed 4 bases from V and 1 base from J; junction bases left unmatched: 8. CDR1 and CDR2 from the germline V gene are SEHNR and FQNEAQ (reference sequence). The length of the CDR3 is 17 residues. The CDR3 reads CASSSWGQGKSGNTIYF. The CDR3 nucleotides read TGTGCCAGCAGCTCCTGGGGACAGGGAAAATCTGGAAACACCATATATTTT.

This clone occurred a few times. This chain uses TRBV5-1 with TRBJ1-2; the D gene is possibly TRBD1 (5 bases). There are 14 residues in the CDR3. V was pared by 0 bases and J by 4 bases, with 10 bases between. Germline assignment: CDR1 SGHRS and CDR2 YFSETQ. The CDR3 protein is CASSLGQGGYGYTF. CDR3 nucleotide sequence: TGCGCCAGCAGCTTGGGGCAGGGAGGCTATGGCTACACCTTC.

The CDR3 here is CASSFSRAYEQYF. The DNA of the CDR3 is TGTGCCAGCAGCTTCTCCAGAGCCTACGAGCAGTACTTC. V is TRBV5-6 and J is TRBJ2-7, with D hard to call. The CDR3 extends over 13 amino acids. CDR1 is SGHDT, CDR2 YYEEEE, per germline. Trimming shortened V by 2 bases and J by 2 bases, and 8 bases separated the two germline ends.

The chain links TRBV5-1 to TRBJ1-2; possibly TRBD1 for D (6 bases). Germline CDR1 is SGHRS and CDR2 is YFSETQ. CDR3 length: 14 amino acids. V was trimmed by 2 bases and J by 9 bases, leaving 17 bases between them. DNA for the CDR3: TGCGCCAGCAGCTTAAAACAGGGTTTTTACAGCTACACCTTC. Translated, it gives CASSLKQGFYSYTF.

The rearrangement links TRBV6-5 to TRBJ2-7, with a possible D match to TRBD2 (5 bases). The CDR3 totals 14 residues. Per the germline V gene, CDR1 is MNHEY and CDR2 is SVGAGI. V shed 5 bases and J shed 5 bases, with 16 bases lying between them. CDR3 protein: CASSRNRGRHEQYF. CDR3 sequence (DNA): TGTGCCAGCAGTCGTAACCGGGGTCGGCACGAGCAGTACTTC.

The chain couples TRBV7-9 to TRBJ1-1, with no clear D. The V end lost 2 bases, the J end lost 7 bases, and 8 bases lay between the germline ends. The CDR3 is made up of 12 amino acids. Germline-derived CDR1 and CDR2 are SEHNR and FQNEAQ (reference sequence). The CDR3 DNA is TGTGCCAGCAGCTTACGGGAGGGTGAAGCTTTCTTT. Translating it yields CASSLREGEAFF.

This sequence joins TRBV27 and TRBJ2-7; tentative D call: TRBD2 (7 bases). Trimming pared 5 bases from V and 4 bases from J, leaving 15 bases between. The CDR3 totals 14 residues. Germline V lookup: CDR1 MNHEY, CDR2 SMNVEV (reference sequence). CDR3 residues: CASSHGGAGYEQYF. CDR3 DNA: TGTGCCAGCAGTCATGGGGGGGCTGGGTACGAGCAGTACTTC.

This CDR3 is CASSGGVGQGNTEAFF. CDR3 nucleotides: TGTGCCAGCAGCGGTGGGGTGGGACAGGGGAACACTGAAGCTTTCTTT. V usage is TRBV9 and J usage is TRBJ1-1; TRBD1 matches 9 bases. The CDR3 spans 16 residues. Germline CDR1 and CDR2: SGDLS and YYNGEE. V gave up 3 bases and J gave up 1 base; unmatched junction bases: 7.

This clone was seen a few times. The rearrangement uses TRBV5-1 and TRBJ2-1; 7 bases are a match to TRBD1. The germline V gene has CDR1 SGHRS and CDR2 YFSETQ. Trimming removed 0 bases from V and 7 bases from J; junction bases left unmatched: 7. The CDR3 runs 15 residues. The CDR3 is CASSLAGGSVNEQFF. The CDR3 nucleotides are TGCGCCAGCAGCTTGGCAGGGGGTAGCGTGAATGAGCAGTTCTTC. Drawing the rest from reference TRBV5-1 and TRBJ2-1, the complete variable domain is KAGVTQTPRYLIKTRGQQVTLSCSPISGHRSVSWYQQTPGQGLQFLFEYFSETQRNKGNFPGRFSGRQFSNSRSEMNVSTLELGDSALYLCASSLAGGSVNEQFFGPGTRLTVL.